The 17 T cell receptor beta chains presented below share a single source sample, sequenced in a study of blood T cell repertoires in COVID-19. Sequencing used immunoSEQ multiplex PCR; TCRdb keeps in-frame clones, though not all of them. This sample yields 350,000 or so clones, of which around 87% are seen a single time; 10% belongs to the top ten. The sample taken for sequencing was peripheral blood. These receptor sequences come from a woman between 25 and 40 years old with COVID-19, enrolled during active disease.

In its sample, this clone was seen a few times. V is TRBV2 and J is TRBJ1-1; TRBD1 matches 7 bases. Germline trimming cut 5 bases from V and 3 bases from J; bases unmatched to any gene: 6. The CDR3 runs to 14 residues. Germline V CDR1 and CDR2: SNHLY, FYNNEI. The DNA of the CDR3 is TGTGCCAGCAGTACCCAGGGGGTTGACACTGAAGCTTTCTTT. It translates to CASSTQGVDTEAFF.

J is TRBJ1-5 and V is TRBV19, with unresolved D. Deletions cut 2 bases from V and 0 bases from J, with 8 bases between. The CDR3 has 15 amino acids. Germline-derived CDR1 and CDR2 are LNHDA and SQIVND (reference sequence). CDR3 DNA: TGTGCCAGTAGTATATACGTACATAGCAATCAGCCCCAGCATTTT. It is translated as CASSIYVHSNQPQHF.

The CDR3 DNA follows: TGTGCCATCTCACTCGACAGCCTCTACGAGCAGTACTTC. As protein: CAISLDSLYEQYF. V usage is TRBV28 and J usage is TRBJ2-7; D possibly corresponds to TRBD1 (5 bases). The CDR3 totals 13 residues. With 10 bases removed from V and 3 bases from J, the gap between germline ends came to 16 bases. In germline, CDR1 is MDHEN, CDR2 SYDVKM.

The CDR3 DNA follows: TGTGCCAGAGGGGGGGGCGAGACCAACACCGGGGAGCTGTTTTTT. Its translation: CARGGGETNTGELFF. This chain connects TRBV6-8 to TRBJ2-2; perhaps TRBD2 as D (7 bases). Germline CDR1 is MNHGY and CDR2 is SAAAGT. CDR3 length: 15 amino acids. V was clipped by 9 bases and J by 2 bases, with 16 bases between them.

The chain recombines TRBV19 with TRBJ1-5; D may be TRBD1 (5 bases). The CDR3 loop spans 14 amino acids. Between the trimmed V and J ends, which lost 7 bases and 9 bases, there was a span of 19 bases. Germline lookup yields CDR1 LNHDA and CDR2 SQIVND (reference sequence). The CDR3 sequence is CASKVSRTQGPQHF. The CDR3 DNA sequence: TGTGCCAGTAAAGTATCACGGACCCAGGGGCCCCAGCATTTT. The variable domain in full, completed from reference TRBV19 and TRBJ1-5, reads DGGITQSPKYLFRKEGQNVTLSCEQNLNHDAMYWYRQDPGQGLRLIYYSQIVNDFQKGDIAEGYSVSREKKESFPLTVTSAQKNPTAFYLCASKVSRTQGPQHFGDGTRLSIL.

V is TRBV19 and J is TRBJ2-7, with 8 bases matching TRBD2. Germline trimming cut 0 bases from V and 3 bases from J; bases unmatched to any gene: 4. Germline V gene data show CDR1 as LNHDA and CDR2 as SQIVND (reference sequence). This CDR3 contains 15 residues. CDR3 nucleotide sequence: TGTGCCAGTAGTATAGATCCAGCGGGAGTCTACGAGCAGTACTTC. Amino acid sequence: CASSIDPAGVYEQYF.

The chain employs TRBV4-1 and TRBJ2-7; 11 nucleotides agree with TRBD2. CDR3 length equals 15 residues. Per germline, CDR1 MGHRA and CDR2 YSYEKL. J gave up 7 bases and V 1 base, and 6 bases lay outside the gene matches. CDR3 DNA sequence: TGCGCCAGCAGCCAAGCCGGGACTAGCGGTAAAGAGCAGTACTTC. Amino acid sequence: CASSQAGTSGKEQYF.

The gene calls are TRBV11-2 and TRBJ1-6, with TRBD1 matching over 7 bases. The V gene end was trimmed by 6 bases and the J gene end by 8 bases; junction bases not matched to a gene: 10. In germline, CDR1 is SGHAT, CDR2 FQNNGV. CDR3 length: 15 residues. DNA for the CDR3: TGTGCCAGCAGTCCCACAGGGGCTGCCGATTCACCCCTCCACTTT. Translating gives CASSPTGAADSPLHF. Supplemented by reference TRBV11-2 and TRBJ1-6, the full variable domain reads EAGVAQSPRYKIIEKRQSVAFWCNPISGHATLYWYQQILGQGPKLLIQFQNNGVVDDSQLPKDRFSAERLKGVDSTLKIQPAKLEDSAVYLCASSPTGAADSPLHFGNGTRLTVT.

This clone was picked up one time. The gene calls are TRBV24-1 and TRBJ2-3, with TRBD2 matching 10 bases. The CDR3 has 15 amino acids. CDR1 is KGHDR and CDR2 is SFDVKD in the germline V gene. Trimming at V came to 4 bases and at J to 4 bases, leaving 4 bases not matched to a gene. CDR3 loop: CATSDRAGGSDTQYF. CDR3 sequence (DNA): TGTGCCACCAGTGACAGAGCGGGAGGGTCAGATACGCAGTATTTT.

V and J are TRBV27 and TRBJ2-7, with D possibly TRBD2 on 7 matching bases. The CDR3 contains 16 residues. V lost 3 bases and J lost 6, with 21 bases in between. Germline CDR1 MNHEY, CDR2 SMNVEV (reference sequence). The chain's CDR3 is CASSFRLAEGVFEQYF. The CDR3 nucleotides are TGTGCCAGCAGTTTTAGGCTAGCGGAGGGGGTTTTCGAGCAGTACTTC.

Here the CDR3 DNA reads TGTGCCAGCAGTTACGTAGACACCCAAGAGACCCAGTACTTC. Amino acids: CASSYVDTQETQYF. The V gene is TRBV6-2 or TRBV6-3, the J gene TRBJ2-5; D is ambiguous. The germline gives CDR1 MNHEY, CDR2 SVGEGT. The V and J ends lost 2 bases and 1 base respectively, with 8 bases between them. This CDR3 region has 14 residues.

This sequence joins TRBV28 and TRBJ2-7, with D uncertain. This CDR3 region has 14 residues. CDR1 MDHEN and CDR2 SYDVKM come from the germline V gene. The V and J ends lost 2 bases and 6 bases respectively, with 14 bases between them. DNA of the CDR3: TGTGCCAGCAGTTTAGAAGGCGGTCCTTCCGAGCAGTACTTC. This sequence encodes CASSLEGGPSEQYF.

The rearrangement uses TRBV18 and TRBJ2-1, with D unclear. The germline CDR1 and CDR2 sequences are KGHSH and LQKENI. The CDR3 length is 14 residues. V was trimmed by 3 bases and J by 2 bases, leaving 8 bases between them. The CDR3 spells CASSPRTAYNEQFF. Written as DNA, the CDR3 is TGTGCCAGCTCACCCAGAACCGCCTACAATGAGCAGTTCTTC.

This chain joins TRBV21-1 and TRBJ2-3; TRBD2 is taken as the D call from the table, unchecked against the DNA. TRBV21-1 counts as a pseudogene. The CDR3 loop spans 15 amino acids. The DNA of the CDR3 is TGTGCCAGCAGCAAATGTCTGGACGCTCCGGGGACGCAGTATTTT. Translated, it gives CASSKCLDAPGTQYF.

The rearrangement joins TRBV19 to TRBJ1-2; no definite D call. Germline V CDR1 and CDR2: LNHDA, SQIVND (reference sequence). The CDR3 covers 14 residues. Trimming removed 3 bases from V and 4 bases from J, with 12 bases in between. The CDR3 sequence is CASSIKEGGYGYTF. CDR3 nucleotide sequence: TGTGCCAGTAGTATTAAGGAAGGAGGCTATGGCTACACCTTC. Drawing the rest from reference TRBV19 and TRBJ1-2, the complete variable domain is DGGITQSPKYLFRKEGQNVTLSCEQNLNHDAMYWYRQDPGQGLRLIYYSQIVNDFQKGDIAEGYSVSREKKESFPLTVTSAQKNPTAFYLCASSIKEGGYGYTFGSGTRLTVV.

The V gene is TRBV5-1, the J gene TRBJ1-1, with D perhaps TRBD1 (6 bases). CDR3 length: 15 amino acids. CDR1 is SGHRS and CDR2 is YFSETQ in the germline V gene. Trimming cost V 4 bases and J 5 bases, with 18 bases left between them. In DNA, the CDR3 is TGCGCCAGCAGCCTCACAGGGACCTTGGGGACTGAAGCTTTCTTT. This encodes CASSLTGTLGTEAFF.

This chain joins TRBV5-1 and TRBJ2-7, with D possibly matching TRBD2 (6 bases). The germline V gene has CDR1 SGHRS and CDR2 YFSETQ. V was clipped by 3 bases and J by 4 bases, with 17 bases between them. The length of the CDR3 is 15 residues. CDR3 in amino acids: CASSSPGDGSYEQYF. CDR3 DNA sequence: TGCGCCAGCAGCTCCCCGGGGGACGGCTCGTACGAGCAGTACTTC.